This T cell receptor (beta chain) was profiled in a study of post-analysis software for immune sequencing data. This CDR3 region has 14 residues. Trimming removed 2 bases from V and 6 bases from J; junction bases left unmatched: 7. Germline V CDR1 and CDR2: LGHDT, YNNKEL (reference sequence). Findings of the study overall: When patients were compared with controls, four to six TRBV segments were more frequent, TRBV5-6, TRBV5-1 and TRBV20-1 among them.

Prepared libraries of TCR beta cDNA carried unique molecular identifiers. TCRdb passed the PCR reads through MiXCR, listing each CDR3 protein once. Among 820,000 or so distinct CDR3 sequences listed, roughly 50% were seen once. Concerning this clonotype itself: Antigen unknown.

The chain has TRBV3-1 and TRBJ2-7; 7 nucleotides line up with TRBD1. The receptor comes from a girl aged 10-17 years with multiple sclerosis. Input material: blood. CDR3 amino acids: CASSQLTGFGEQYF. In DNA form, the CDR3 reads TGTGCCAGCAGCCAACTGACAGGGTTCGGCGAGCAGTACTTC.